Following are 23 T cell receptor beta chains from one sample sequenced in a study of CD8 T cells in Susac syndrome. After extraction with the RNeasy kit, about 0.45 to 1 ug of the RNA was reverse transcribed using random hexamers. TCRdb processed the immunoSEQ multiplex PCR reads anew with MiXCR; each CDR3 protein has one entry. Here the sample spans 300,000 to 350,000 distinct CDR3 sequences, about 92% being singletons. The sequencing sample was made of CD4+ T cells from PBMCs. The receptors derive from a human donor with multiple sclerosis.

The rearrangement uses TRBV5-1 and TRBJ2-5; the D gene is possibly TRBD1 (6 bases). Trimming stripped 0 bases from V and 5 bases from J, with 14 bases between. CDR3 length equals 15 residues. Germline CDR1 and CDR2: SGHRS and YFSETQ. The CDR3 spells CASSLGPTGSETQYF. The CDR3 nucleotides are TGCGCCAGCAGCTTGGGCCCGACAGGATCTGAGACCCAGTACTTC.

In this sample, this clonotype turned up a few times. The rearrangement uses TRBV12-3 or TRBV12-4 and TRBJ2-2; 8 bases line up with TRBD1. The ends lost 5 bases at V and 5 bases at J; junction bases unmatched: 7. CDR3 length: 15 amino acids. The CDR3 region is CASSLGQGRTGELFF. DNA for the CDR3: TGTGCCAGCAGTCTCGGACAGGGTCGGACCGGGGAGCTGTTTTTT.

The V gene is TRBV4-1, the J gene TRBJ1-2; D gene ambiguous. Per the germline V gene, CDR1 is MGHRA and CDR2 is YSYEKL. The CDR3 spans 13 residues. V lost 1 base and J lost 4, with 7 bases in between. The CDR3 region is CASSQVDVYGYTF. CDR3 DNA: TGCGCCAGCAGCCAAGTGGACGTCTATGGCTACACCTTC.

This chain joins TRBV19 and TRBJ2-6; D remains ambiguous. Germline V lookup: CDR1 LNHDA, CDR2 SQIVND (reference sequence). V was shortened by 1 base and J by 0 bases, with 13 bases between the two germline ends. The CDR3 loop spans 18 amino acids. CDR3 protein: CASSIGHTRFSGANVLTF. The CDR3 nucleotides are TGTGCCAGTAGTATAGGACACACCCGATTCTCTGGGGCCAACGTCCTGACTTTC.

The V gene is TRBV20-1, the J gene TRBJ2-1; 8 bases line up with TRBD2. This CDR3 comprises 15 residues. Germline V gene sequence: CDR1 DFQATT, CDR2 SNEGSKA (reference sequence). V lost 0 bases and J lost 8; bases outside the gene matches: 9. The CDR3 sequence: CSARDMSGSADEQFF. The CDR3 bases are TGCAGTGCTAGAGATATGAGCGGGAGCGCCGATGAGCAGTTCTTC.

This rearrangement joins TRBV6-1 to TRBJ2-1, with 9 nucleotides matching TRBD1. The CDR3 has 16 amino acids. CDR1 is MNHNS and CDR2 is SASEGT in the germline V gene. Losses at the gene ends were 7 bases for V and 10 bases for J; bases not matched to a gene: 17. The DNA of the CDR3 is TGTGCCAGCACCAACTACCCGGGACAGGGCCCCGGGGAGCAGTTCTTC. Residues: CASTNYPGQGPGEQFF.

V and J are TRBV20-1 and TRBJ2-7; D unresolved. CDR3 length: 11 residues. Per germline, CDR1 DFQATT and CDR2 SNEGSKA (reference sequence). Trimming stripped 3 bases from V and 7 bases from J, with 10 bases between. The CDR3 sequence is CSASFVREQYF. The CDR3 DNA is TGCAGTGCTAGTTTTGTCCGGGAGCAGTACTTC.

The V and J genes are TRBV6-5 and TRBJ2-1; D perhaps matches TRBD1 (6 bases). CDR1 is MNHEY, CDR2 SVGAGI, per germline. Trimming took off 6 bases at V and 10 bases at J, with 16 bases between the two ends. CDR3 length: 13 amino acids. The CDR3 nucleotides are TGTGCCAGCAGCCTTCTACCTGGGGGCGAGCAGTTCTTC. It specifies CASSLLPGGEQFF.

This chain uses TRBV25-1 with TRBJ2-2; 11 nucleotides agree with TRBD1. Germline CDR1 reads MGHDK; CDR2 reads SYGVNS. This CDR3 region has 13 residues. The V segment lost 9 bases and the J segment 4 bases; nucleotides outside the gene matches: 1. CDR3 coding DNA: TGTGCCAGTGGGACAGGGGGCACCGGGGAGCTGTTTTTT. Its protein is CASGTGGTGELFF. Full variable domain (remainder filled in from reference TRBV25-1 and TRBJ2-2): EADIYQTPRYLVIGTGKKITLECSQTMGHDKMYWYQQDPGMELHLIHYSYGVNSTEKGDLSSESTVSRIRTEHFPLTLESARPSHTSQYLCASGTGGTGELFFGEGSRLTVL.

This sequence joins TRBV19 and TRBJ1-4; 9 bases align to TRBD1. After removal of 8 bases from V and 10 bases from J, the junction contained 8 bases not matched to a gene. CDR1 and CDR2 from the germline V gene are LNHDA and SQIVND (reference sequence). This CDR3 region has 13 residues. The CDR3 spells CASQAGQGRKLFF. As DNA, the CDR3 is TGTGCCAGTCAAGCCGGACAGGGGAGAAAACTGTTTTTT.

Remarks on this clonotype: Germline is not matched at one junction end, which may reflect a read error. CDR3 in DNA: TGTGCCAGCAGTCTAGCTAGGAGGGCCTATAATGAGCAGTTCTTC. Encoded protein: CASSLARRAYNEQFF. The genes are TRBV12-3 or TRBV12-4 and TRBJ2-1; D may be TRBD2 (6 bases). The CDR3 loop spans 15 amino acids.

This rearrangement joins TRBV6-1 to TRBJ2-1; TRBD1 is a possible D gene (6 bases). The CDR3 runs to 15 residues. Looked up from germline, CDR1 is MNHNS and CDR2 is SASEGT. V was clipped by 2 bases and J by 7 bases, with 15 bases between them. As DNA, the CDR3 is TGTGCCAGCAGTGAATCAGGGGCCCGCGGTAATGAGCAGTTCTTC. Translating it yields CASSESGARGNEQFF.

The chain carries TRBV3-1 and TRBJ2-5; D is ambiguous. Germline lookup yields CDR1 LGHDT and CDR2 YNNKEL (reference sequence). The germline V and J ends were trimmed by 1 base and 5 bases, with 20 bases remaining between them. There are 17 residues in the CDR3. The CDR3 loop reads CASSQAHPDPRRETQYF. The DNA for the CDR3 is TGTGCCAGCAGCCAAGCTCACCCGGACCCCCGACGGGAGACCCAGTACTTC.

CDR3: CASSVFGTGDSPLHF. CDR3 nucleotide sequence: TGTGCCAGCAGTGTGTTTGGGACAGGGGATTCACCCCTCCACTTT. This chain joins TRBV6-1 and TRBJ1-6; 10 bases match TRBD1. Germline V lookup: CDR1 MNHNS, CDR2 SASEGT. This CDR3 comprises 15 residues. V was pared by 4 bases and J by 8 bases, with 5 bases of the junction left unmatched.

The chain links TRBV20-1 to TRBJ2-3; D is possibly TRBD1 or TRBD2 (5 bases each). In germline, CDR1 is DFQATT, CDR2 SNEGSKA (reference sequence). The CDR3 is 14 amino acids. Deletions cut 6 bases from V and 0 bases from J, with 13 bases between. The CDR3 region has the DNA TGCAGTGCCCTGTTTGGGGGTAGCACAGATACGCAGTATTTT. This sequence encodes CSALFGGSTDTQYF.

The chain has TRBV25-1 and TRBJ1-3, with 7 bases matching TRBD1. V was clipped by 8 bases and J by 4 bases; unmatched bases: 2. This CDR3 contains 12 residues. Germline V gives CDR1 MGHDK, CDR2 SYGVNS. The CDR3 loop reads CASAGGGNTIYF. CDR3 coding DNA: TGTGCCAGCGCAGGGGGAGGAAACACCATATATTTT.

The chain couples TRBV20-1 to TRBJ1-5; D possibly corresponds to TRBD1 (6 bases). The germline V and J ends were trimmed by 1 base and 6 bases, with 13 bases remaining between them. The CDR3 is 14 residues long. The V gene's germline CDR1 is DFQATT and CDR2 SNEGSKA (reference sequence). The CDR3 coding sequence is TGCAGTGCTAGAGTTCCGGGGGGGGCTCAGCCCCAGCATTTT. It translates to CSARVPGGAQPQHF.

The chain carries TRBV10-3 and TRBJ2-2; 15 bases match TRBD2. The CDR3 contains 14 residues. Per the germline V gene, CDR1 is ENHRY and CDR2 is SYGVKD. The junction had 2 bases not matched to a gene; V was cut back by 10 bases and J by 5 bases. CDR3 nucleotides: TGTGCCACCGGGACTAGCGGGAGGACCGGGGAGCTGTTTTTT. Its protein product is CATGTSGRTGELFF.

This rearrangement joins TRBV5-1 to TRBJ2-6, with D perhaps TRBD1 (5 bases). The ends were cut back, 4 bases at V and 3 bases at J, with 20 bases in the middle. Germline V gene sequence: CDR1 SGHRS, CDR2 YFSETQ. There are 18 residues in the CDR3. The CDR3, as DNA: TGCGCCAGCAGCGTATCAGGGATACAGTCTCGTGGGGCCAACGTCCTGACTTTC. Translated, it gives CASSVSGIQSRGANVLTF.

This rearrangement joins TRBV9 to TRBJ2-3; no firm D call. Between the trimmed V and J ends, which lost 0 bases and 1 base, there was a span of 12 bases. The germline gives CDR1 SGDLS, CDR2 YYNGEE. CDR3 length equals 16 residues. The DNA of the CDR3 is TGTGCCAGCAGCGTAGGTACTAACCGGGGCACAGATACGCAGTATTTT. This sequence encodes CASSVGTNRGTDTQYF.

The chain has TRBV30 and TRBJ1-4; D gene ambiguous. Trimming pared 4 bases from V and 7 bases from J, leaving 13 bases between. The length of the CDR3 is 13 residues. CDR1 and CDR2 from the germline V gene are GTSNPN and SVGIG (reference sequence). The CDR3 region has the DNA TGTGCCTGGATGTGGCGAGCCGGTGAAAAACTGTTTTTT. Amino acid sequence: CAWMWRAGEKLFF.

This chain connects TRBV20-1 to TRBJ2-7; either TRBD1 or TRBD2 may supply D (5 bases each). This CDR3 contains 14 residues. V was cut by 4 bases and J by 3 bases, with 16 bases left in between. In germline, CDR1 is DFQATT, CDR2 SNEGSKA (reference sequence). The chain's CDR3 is CSAIITGRIYEQYF. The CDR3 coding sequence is TGCAGTGCTATTATCACGGGACGGATCTACGAGCAGTACTTC.

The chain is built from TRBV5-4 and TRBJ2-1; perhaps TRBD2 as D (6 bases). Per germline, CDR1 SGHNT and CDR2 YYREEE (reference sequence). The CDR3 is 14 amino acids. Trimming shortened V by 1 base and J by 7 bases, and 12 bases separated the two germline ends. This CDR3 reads CASSLRGRGNEQFF. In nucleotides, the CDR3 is TGTGCCAGCAGCTTGCGGGGGAGAGGAAATGAGCAGTTCTTC. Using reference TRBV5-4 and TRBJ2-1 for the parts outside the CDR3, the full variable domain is ETGVTQSPTHLIKTRGQQVTLRCSSQSGHNTVSWYQQALGQGPQFIFQYYREEENGRGNFPPRFSGLQFPNYSSELNVNALELDDSALYLCASSLRGRGNEQFFGPGTRLTVL.